The T cell receptor beta chain described here comes from a study of a mutant IDH1 vaccine in newly diagnosed glioma. In the study overall: Of treated patients, approximately 62% were men and approximately 40% women, averaging around 42 years. Earlier therapy was either radiotherapy, temozolomide, or both, and most got both.

Profiling relied on immunoSEQ multiplex PCR, and the TCRdb table lists in-frame clones only, not all of them. Of some 51,000 clones in the sample, 65% to 80% are singletons; the top ten hold less than 2%. With respect to this clone: Its antigen is currently unknown.

The sample's time point: baseline, week 1 (first vaccination visit). Treatment: pre-vaccination baseline after standard-of-care therapy. Study observations and caveats: Changes to the top peripheral T cell clonotypes appeared unrelated to pseudoprogression. Patients showed vaccine-induced immune responses at a rate of roughly 93%.

Trimming left V 6 bases short and J 3 bases short, with 8 bases between. From germline, CDR1 is SGHVS and CDR2 FNYEAQ. This CDR3 contains 12 residues. Source: PBMCs, taken from a glioma patient treated with radiotherapy, temozolomide or both. The source of this sequence is a woman aged 40-49 years with glioma. J is TRBJ1-1 and V is TRBV7-6; a weak D match, TRBD1 (6 bases). This CDR3 is CASRSGDTEAFF. CDR3 bases: TGTGCCAGCAGGTCAGGGGACACTGAAGCTTTCTTT.